This TCR beta chain comes out of a study of blood T cell repertoires in COVID-19. Study summary: COVID-19 samples from acute and convalescent phases originated in the United States, Italy and Spain. Nucleic acid was either cDNA or gDNA, and it came from T cells, B-cell-depleted T cells, or PBMCs.

Seattle participants joined during active infection and were tracked over time. In the original analysis: By means of reference gene primer amplification, nucleated cell counts were estimated. Here immunoSEQ multiplex PCR was the method, and the copy in TCRdb shows in-frame clones only, minus some. V, J and clone size are those of that table, while D and trimming were read from the DNA. The repertoire holds 150,000 or so clones, 85% to 95% seen once, with roughly 1.9% in the top ten. V lost 6 bases and J 4 bases, leaving 7 bases between the germline ends. The CDR3 runs 12 residues. Germline CDR1 LNHDA, CDR2 SQIVND (reference sequence).

The chain combines TRBV19 with TRBJ1-5, with unresolved D. The clonotype comes from a woman aged 60 to 75 with COVID-19, enrolled during active disease. Specimen: peripheral blood. Written as DNA, the CDR3 is TGTGCCAGTAGCTCCAGGAATCAGCCCCAGCATTTT. Encoded protein: CASSSRNQPQHF.